The rows below give T cell receptor beta chains drawn from one sample of a study of blood T cell repertoires in COVID-19. Only in-frame clones appear in the TCRdb table, and some are missing; sequencing was by immunoSEQ multiplex PCR. The table lists over 75,000 clones, approximately 83% of them singletons. The sequencing sample was made of peripheral blood. Receptors originate from a woman of 80 years or more with active or convalescent COVID-19. CDR3s include the opening cysteine and the closing phenylalanine or tryptophan. A D gene is named only where the DNA matches it firmly. Not every row has a clone size; where given, it reads once, few, many or a size class.

CDR3 protein: CASSIGGLARDTQYF
CDR3 DNA: TGTGCCAGTAGTATAGGGGGACTAGCGAGAGATACGCAGTATTTT
V gene: TRBV19
J gene: TRBJ2-3
clone size: NA
D gene: TRBD2

CDR3 protein: CASSLVLSTDTQYF
CDR3 DNA: TGTGCCAGCAGCTTAGTCCTTAGCACAGATACGCAGTATTTT
V gene: TRBV7-8
J gene: TRBJ2-3
clone size: NA
D gene: NA

CDR3 protein: CASSASSGRGETQYF
CDR3 DNA: TGTGCCAGCAGTGCGTCTAGCGGGAGGGGAGAGACCCAGTACTTC
V gene: TRBV2
J gene: TRBJ2-5
clone size: NA
D gene: TRBD2

CDR3 protein: CASSLPGQGNHEQYF
CDR3 DNA: TGTGCCAGCAGTTTGCCGGGACAGGGGAACCACGAGCAGTACTTC
V gene: TRBV28
J gene: TRBJ2-7
clone size: NA
D gene: TRBD1

CDR3 protein: CASSPQGTLYEQYF
CDR3 DNA: TGTGCCAGCAGTCCCCAGGGGACCTTATACGAGCAGTACTTC
V gene: TRBV6-6
J gene: TRBJ2-7
clone size: NA
D gene: NA

CDR3 protein: CASSETPDRTPLHF
CDR3 DNA: TGTGCCAGCAGTGAAACCCCGGACAGGACACCCCTCCACTTT
V gene: TRBV6-1
J gene: TRBJ1-6
clone size: once
D gene: TRBD1

CDR3 protein: CASSPRPNNEQFF
CDR3 DNA: TGTGCCAGCAGCCCGAGGCCGAACAATGAGCAGTTCTTC
V gene: TRBV6-2/TRBV6-3
J gene: TRBJ2-1
clone size: few
D gene: NA

CDR3 protein: CSGTGTAEQYF
CDR3 DNA: TGCAGTGGGACAGGAACGGCTGAGCAGTACTTC
V gene: TRBV20-1
J gene: TRBJ2-7
clone size: NA
D gene: TRBD1

CDR3 protein: CASIPQGIGNQPQHF
CDR3 DNA: TGTGCCAGCATTCCACAGGGGATCGGCAATCAGCCCCAGCATTTT
V gene: TRBV6-5
J gene: TRBJ1-5
clone size: NA
D gene: TRBD1

CDR3 protein: CASSLDAAGYGYTF
CDR3 DNA: TGTGCCAGCAGCTTGGACGCGGCCGGATATGGCTACACCTTC
V gene: TRBV5-4
J gene: TRBJ1-2
clone size: NA
D gene: NA

CDR3 protein: CASSLLGQYNEKLFF
CDR3 DNA: TGTGCCAGCAGCTTGCTGGGACAGTACAATGAAAAACTGTTTTTT
V gene: TRBV7-2
J gene: TRBJ1-4
clone size: NA
D gene: TRBD1

CDR3 protein: CASSLALGGEETQYF
CDR3 DNA: TGTGCCAGCAGCTTAGCCCTGGGGGGGGAAGAGACCCAGTACTTC
V gene: TRBV11-3
J gene: TRBJ2-5
clone size: NA
D gene: TRBD2

CDR3 protein: CASSLGGGGLGYEQYF
CDR3 DNA: TGTGCCAGCTCGTTGGGCGGGGGCGGTCTCGGTTACGAGCAGTACTTC
V gene: TRBV28
J gene: TRBJ2-7
clone size: NA
D gene: NA

CDR3 protein: CASSPTGGYEAFF
CDR3 DNA: TGTGCCAGCTCACCAACAGGCGGATATGAAGCTTTCTTT
V gene: TRBV18
J gene: TRBJ1-1
clone size: NA
D gene: NA